This section outlines one T cell receptor beta chain sequence together with its context. This clonotype came up many times. Its binding antigen is unknown. No much larger clone is present one base from it, and per-base qualities are unavailable. The treatment or condition label of this sample denotes: live attenuated yellow fever vaccine strain. At each blood-draw timepoint, two biological replicates of bulk PBMCs were collected. PBMCs were isolated from peripheral blood using a standard Ficoll-Paque protocol. TriZol was used to extract RNA from bulk PBMCs, from CD4 and CD8 fractions, and from dextramer-positive and dextramer-negative fractions. TCR cDNA was synthesized by 5'RACE template switching, which introduced a universal primer site and unique molecular identifiers. cDNA synthesis was primed from both the TCR alpha and TCR beta constant segments. Library amplification used two PCR steps, and the second PCR step added sample barcodes and sequencing adapters. Sequencing of libraries was done on Illumina HiSeq 2500 (2x100 bp) or NovaSeq (2x150 bp). Concerning the study's data processing: MIGEC was used to demultiplex reads and collapse the reads into UMI consensus sequences, and MiXCR was used for V(D)J alignment. Using edgeR on replicate PBMC samples, clonotypes were called vaccine-responding if FDR was below 0.01 and the log2 fold change was above 5 up to day 15. Each bulk clonotype was labeled CD4 or CD8 based on which sequenced repertoire, CD4 or CD8, contained the clonotype at higher abundance. The raw public reads went through TCRdb reprocessing: fastp at Q25, MiXCR clone calling, in-frame beta chains kept. Here each entry gathers all rows of one CDR3 protein and keeps the most common genes and DNA. The V and J calls were determined by TCRdb, not by the authors. The table for this sample lists some 350,000 distinct CDR3 sequences; roughly 9.4% of them were counted only once. Jointly, the top ten make up roughly 18% of the sample.

The data were obtained in a study of T cells after yellow fever vaccination (dated by TCRdb to about 2019). Some background on the complete study: The SMART-Seq v4 Ultra Low Input RNA kit was used to prepare libraries from fractions with low cell numbers. Two healthy male donors, one aged 18 to 30 and one aged 30 to 39 years, were included in the cohort. Blood was drawn at multiple timepoints before and after primary and secondary immunization, with bulk PBMC replicates and cell subsets isolated. To track T-cell clones before and after primary and booster YFV17D yellow fever vaccination, bulk TCR alpha and beta repertoires were sequenced longitudinally.

Trimming removed 8 bases from V and 2 bases from J, leaving 8 bases between the germline ends. The germline V gene yields SGHTA for CDR1 and FQGNSA for CDR2. The CDR3 sequence holds 12 residues, the cysteine and phenylalanine included. Just CDR3 DNA is preserved here, 36 bases in frame from base 1. The paper as a whole reports these results and caveats: Because only a couple of donors were included in the study, the extent to which the findings can be generalized is limited. A small share of clonotypes was detected in both CD4 and CD8 compartments, with the overlap likely arising from convergent recombination. Computational filtering was required because FACS-sorted repertoires could contain abundant contaminating clonotypes from the bulk population. After the booster, most of the clones that had expanded following primary vaccination were detected again (about 95% of CD4 and roughly nine tenths of CD8), which suggests that memory was broadly maintained. The secondary T-cell response was found to be weaker but faster than the primary response, with a peak reached on day 5 rather than on day 15.

Source: PBMCs, taken on the day of the first yellow fever vaccination. This clonotype originated in a man between 18 and 29 years old who received the YFV17D yellow fever vaccine. The chain links TRBV7-2 with TRBJ2-3, with TRBD2 tentatively as D gene (6 bases match). The DNA is as follows: TGTGCCAGCGCGGGGCCCACAGATACGCAGTATTTT. Its translation is CASAGPTDTQYF.